One and the same sample provided the 3 T cell receptor beta chains below, sequenced in a study of blood T cell repertoires in COVID-19. This table comes from immunoSEQ multiplex PCR, and its TCRdb copy is limited to in-frame clones, with some not included. The table records approximately 120,000 clones, 80% of them present only once. The specimen sequenced was peripheral blood. Receptors originate from a human donor in a cohort sampled during active or convalescent COVID-19.

The DNA for the CDR3 is TGTGCCACCAGCAAGGGACAGGGCCCGTTCTACGAGCAGTACTTC. It yields the protein CATSKGQGPFYEQYF. The chain is built from TRBV15 and TRBJ2-7; TRBD1 matches 9 bases. V was clipped by 4 bases and J by 3 bases; unmatched bases: 7. This CDR3 comprises 15 residues. CDR1 is LNHNV and CDR2 is YYDKDF in the germline V gene (reference sequence).

In its sample, this clone was seen a few times. The chain is built from TRBV7-7 and TRBJ2-1, with 12 bases matching TRBD2. Germline V gene data show CDR1 as SSHAT and CDR2 as FNYEAQ (reference sequence). This CDR3 is built from 15 residues. V shed 6 bases, J shed 6 bases, and the junction held 6 bases outside the gene matches. CDR3 loop: CASRPLAGGSNEQFF. For the CDR3, the DNA is TGTGCCAGCAGACCACTAGCGGGGGGCTCCAATGAGCAGTTCTTC.

The chain recombines TRBV28 with TRBJ1-1, with TRBD1 as a possible D gene (6 bases). Germline V lookup: CDR1 MDHEN, CDR2 SYDVKM. The CDR3 has 16 amino acids. The V end lost 5 bases, the J end lost 6 bases, and 22 bases lay between the germline ends. The CDR3 DNA follows: TGTGCCAGCAGTCCCCGTGGCTGGACAGATGCTTCTGAAGCTTTCTTT. Translated, it gives CASSPRGWTDASEAFF.